This is a list of T cell receptor beta chains from one sample in a study of blood T cell repertoires in COVID-19. TCRdb keeps only in-frame clones here, not all; method: immunoSEQ multiplex PCR. The sample lists 70,000 to 95,000 clones, about four fifths occurring once. Input material: peripheral blood. These receptors all stem from a human donor in a cohort sampled during active COVID-19. Each CDR3 is given with its conserved first and last residue.

v_gene	j_gene	CDR3aa
TRBV15	TRBJ1-4	CATSRGQGIEKLFF
TRBV25-1	TRBJ1-4	CASSETPGGRGSEKLFF
TRBV2	TRBJ1-1	CASSGGTGAVTNTEAFF
TRBV4-1	TRBJ2-1	CASSQDRSGGSSYNEQFF
TRBV20-1	TRBJ2-5	CSASSSGVETQYF
TRBV3-1/TRBV3-2	TRBJ2-7	CASSQFGQAYEQYF
TRBV5-5	TRBJ1-5	CASSLVAGGIQPQHF
TRBV7-9	TRBJ2-7	CASRARTGDHEQYF
TRBV7-8	TRBJ1-4	CASSLGGSGTGGEKLFF
TRBV5-1	TRBJ2-5	CASSLFRTQETQYF
TRBV4-2	TRBJ2-4	CASSQDPGDREQYF
TRBV5-1	TRBJ1-2	CASSRLNQGDGYTF
TRBV6-6	TRBJ1-4	CASSFPGQRNEKLFF
TRBV5-8	TRBJ2-7	CASSKRTGSYEQYF
TRBV12-3/TRBV12-4	TRBJ2-3	CASSSWGSNTQYF
TRBV11-3	TRBJ1-1	CASSLYGNTEAFF
TRBV5-1	TRBJ1-2	CASSPGQGEGGYTF
TRBV19	TRBJ2-3	CASSSGGAGSDTQYF
TRBV5-5	TRBJ1-6	CASSRDSVSSVGSPLHF
TRBV4-1	TRBJ2-7	CASSQESRSGGWYF
TRBV12-5	TRBJ2-7	CASGLTGYEQYF
TRBV12-3/TRBV12-4	TRBJ1-1	CASSSPGNTEAFF
TRBV4-1	TRBJ1-2	CASSQEGGAPYGYTF
TRBV4-1	TRBJ2-1	CASSPSLAGVEGEQFF
TRBV3-1/TRBV3-2	TRBJ2-1	CASSTQDYQFF
TRBV5-1	TRBJ1-2	CASSLAPGGNYGYTF